Shown below are 21 T cell receptor beta chains from a single sample sequenced in a study of blood T cell repertoires in COVID-19. Libraries were prepared by immunoSEQ multiplex PCR; TCRdb keeps only in-frame clonotypes and omits some of them. The sample shows about 120,000 clones, about 84% of them seen only once. The sample comprised peripheral blood. The receptors were sampled from a man aged 55 to 70 with acute or convalescent COVID-19.

This clone has just one count. The genes are TRBV27 and TRBJ2-7; TRBD1 matches 10 bases. Germline trimming cut 0 bases from V and 6 bases from J; bases unmatched to any gene: 5. Germline V gives CDR1 MNHEY, CDR2 SMNVEV (reference sequence). This CDR3 has 15 residues. The CDR3 nucleotides are TGTGCCAGCAGTTTATCTACCGGGACAGGGGCCGAGCAGTACTTC. Translating it yields CASSLSTGTGAEQYF.

The V and J genes are TRBV28 and TRBJ1-2; D gene uncertain. Germline V gene sequence: CDR1 MDHEN, CDR2 SYDVKM. This CDR3 spans 15 amino acids. Trimming stripped 2 bases from V and 0 bases from J, with 10 bases between. CDR3: CASSLRGMANYGYTF. The CDR3, as DNA: TGTGCCAGCAGTTTACGAGGGATGGCTAACTATGGCTACACCTTC.

The genes are TRBV9 and TRBJ2-2, with 10 bases matching TRBD2. Per germline, CDR1 SGDLS and CDR2 YYNGEE. V shed 4 bases and J 7 bases; nucleotides not matched to a gene: 10. CDR3 length: 16 residues. The CDR3 nucleotides read TGTGCCAGCAGCCCCTCTTTAGCGGGAGGAAGCGGGGAGCTGTTTTTT. This codes for CASSPSLAGGSGELFF. Full variable domain (rest looked up from reference TRBV9 and TRBJ2-2): DSGVTQTPKHLITATGQRVTLRCSPRSGDLSVYWYQQSLDQGLQFLIQYYNGEERAKGNILERFSAQQFPDLHSELNLSSLELGDSALYFCASSPSLAGGSGELFFGEGSRLTVL.

The chain uses TRBV7-2 and TRBJ2-3; D is ambiguous. V lost 3 bases and J lost 4, with 5 bases in between. The germline gives CDR1 SGHTA, CDR2 FQGNSA. The CDR3 has 12 residues. The CDR3 DNA reads as TGTGCCAGCAGCTTCTTCGCAGATACGCAGTATTTT. It translates to CASSFFADTQYF.

The chain carries TRBV2 and TRBJ1-2; TRBD1 matches 12 bases. CDR1 SNHLY and CDR2 FYNNEI come from the germline V gene. The CDR3 has 15 residues. V was clipped by 6 bases and J by 7 bases; unmatched bases: 9. The CDR3 loop reads CASRETGTGGVGYTF. The CDR3 bases are TGTGCCAGCAGGGAAACCGGGACAGGGGGCGTTGGCTACACCTTC.

The chain uses TRBV6-1 and TRBJ1-5, with D tentatively TRBD1 (5 bases). The CDR3 has 16 residues. V was pared by 4 bases and J by 1 base, with 14 bases between. Germline loops: CDR1 MNHNS, CDR2 SASEGT. CDR3 nucleotide sequence: TGTGCCAGCAGTGTTTGGGGGGTCAACAGCAATCAGCCCCAGCATTTT. This codes for CASSVWGVNSNQPQHF.

In its sample, this clone was seen once. V is TRBV6-6 and J is TRBJ1-1; D uncertain. The CDR3 runs 13 residues. Germline CDR1 MNHNY, CDR2 SVGAGI (reference sequence). V lost 0 bases and J lost 7, with 9 bases in between. CDR3 sequence: CASSYSPGSEAFF. The DNA for the CDR3 is TGTGCCAGCAGTTACTCTCCGGGAAGTGAAGCTTTCTTT.

The J gene is TRBJ1-6, the V gene TRBV10-3; 8 nucleotides line up with TRBD1. Trimming removed 10 bases from V and 6 bases from J; junction bases left unmatched: 8. CDR1 is ENHRY, CDR2 SYGVKD, per germline. This CDR3 region has 14 residues. CDR3 in DNA: TGTGCCAACAGGGGGGGGGCGAGTAATTCACCCCTCCACTTT. It encodes CANRGGASNSPLHF.

The chain recombines TRBV10-3 with TRBJ2-7; 8 nucleotides line up with TRBD1. V shed 6 bases and J 5 bases; nucleotides not matched to a gene: 9. Germline lookup yields CDR1 ENHRY and CDR2 SYGVKD. This CDR3 is 14 amino acids long. The CDR3 protein is CAIRGQGTFDEQYF. CDR3 coding DNA: TGTGCCATCAGAGGACAGGGAACGTTTGACGAGCAGTACTTC.

V usage is TRBV3-1 (or the pseudogene TRBV3-2) and J usage is TRBJ2-5; D is perhaps TRBD2 (5 bases). Germline assignment: CDR1 LGHDT and CDR2 YNNKEL (reference sequence). This CDR3 is 15 amino acids long. Trimming left V 1 base short and J 4 bases short, with 13 bases between. The CDR3 protein is CASSQGMAGGETQYF. The CDR3 bases are TGTGCCAGCAGCCAAGGAATGGCCGGAGGAGAGACCCAGTACTTC.

This clone was seen just once. The rearrangement uses TRBV30 and TRBJ2-1; D gene uncertain. From germline, CDR1 is GTSNPN and CDR2 SVGIG (reference sequence). This CDR3 has 15 amino acids. Trimming cost V 2 bases and J 0 bases, with 11 bases left between them. CDR3 coding DNA: TGTGCCTGGAGTCGAGTTACGAGCTCCTACAATGAGCAGTTCTTC. It encodes CAWSRVTSSYNEQFF.

The chain combines TRBV24-1 with TRBJ2-3; 9 nucleotides agree with TRBD1. The CDR3 is 17 residues long. The V gene's germline CDR1 is KGHDR and CDR2 SFDVKD. V was clipped by 3 bases and J by 5 bases; unmatched bases: 11. The CDR3 here is CATSDLRRGQGRDTQYF. In DNA, the CDR3 is TGTGCCACCAGTGATCTAAGGCGGGGACAGGGAAGAGATACGCAGTATTTT.

The V and J genes are TRBV25-1 and TRBJ1-1; TRBD1 is a possible D gene (5 bases). Trimming took 5 bases from V and 2 from J, leaving 9 bases between them. CDR3 length: 13 amino acids. The germline V gene encodes CDR1 MGHDK and CDR2 SYGVNS. The CDR3 DNA follows: TGTGCCAGCAGTCTAGGGACTAACACTGAAGCTTTCTTT. It is translated as CASSLGTNTEAFF. Using reference TRBV25-1 and TRBJ1-1 for the parts outside the CDR3, the full variable domain is EADIYQTPRYLVIGTGKKITLECSQTMGHDKMYWYQQDPGMELHLIHYSYGVNSTEKGDLSSESTVSRIRTEHFPLTLESARPSHTSQYLCASSLGTNTEAFFGQGTRLTVV.

The count of this clone is one. The rearrangement joins TRBV13 to TRBJ1-1; D may be TRBD1 (6 bases). There are 14 residues in the CDR3. CDR1 and CDR2 (germline): PRHDT, FYEKMQ (reference sequence). V lost 5 bases and J 0 bases, leaving 10 bases between the germline ends. Here the CDR3 DNA reads TGTGCCAGCAGCAACAGGGACATGAACACTGAAGCTTTCTTT. Its translation: CASSNRDMNTEAFF.

The J gene is TRBJ1-1, the V gene TRBV3-1 (or the pseudogene TRBV3-2); no clear D gene. The CDR3 is 12 residues long. V shed 1 base and J shed 6 bases, with 6 bases lying between them. Germline CDR1 and CDR2: LGHDT and YNNKEL (reference sequence). The CDR3 is CASSQGPAEAFF. The CDR3, as DNA: TGTGCCAGCAGCCAAGGTCCGGCTGAAGCTTTCTTT.

The gene calls are TRBV5-1 and TRBJ2-7, with 9 nucleotides matching TRBD1. Germline-derived CDR1 and CDR2 are SGHRS and YFSETQ. With 4 bases clipped from V and 5 bases from J, the junction kept 10 bases outside the gene matches. The CDR3 sequence is 15 residues long. The CDR3 DNA follows: TGCGCCAGCAGCCCATCATGGGGGACAGGGAACGAGCAGTACTTC. It yields the protein CASSPSWGTGNEQYF. The complete variable domain, with remaining parts taken from reference TRBV5-1 and TRBJ2-7, reads KAGVTQTPRYLIKTRGQQVTLSCSPISGHRSVSWYQQTPGQGLQFLFEYFSETQRNKGNFPGRFSGRQFSNSRSEMNVSTLELGDSALYLCASSPSWGTGNEQYFGPGTRLTVT.

This CDR3 is CASSDSSQPGQYEYSNQPQHF. In nucleotides, the CDR3 is TGTGCCAGCAGTGACTCGTCCCAGCCGGGACAGTATGAATATAGCAATCAGCCCCAGCATTTT. The rearrangement uses TRBV6-4 and TRBJ1-5, with 7 bases that match TRBD1. With V trimmed by 0 bases and J by 0 bases, 17 bases remained unmatched. CDR3 length: 21 amino acids. The germline V gene has CDR1 MRHNA and CDR2 SNTAGT.

In this sample, this clone turned up a few times. The chain couples TRBV28 to TRBJ2-5; TRBD2 matches 7 bases. Germline V gene lookup returns CDR1 MDHEN and CDR2 SYDVKM. The CDR3 contains 13 residues. The J segment lost 5 bases and the V segment lost 6 bases, leaving 6 bases of the junction unmatched. In nucleotides, the CDR3 is TGTGCCAGCAGCCCCGGGGGAGGGGAGACCCAGTACTTC. Protein product: CASSPGGGETQYF.

As concerns this clone: This same CDR3 is encoded by further DNA sequences in the sample. The chain combines TRBV7-2 with TRBJ2-5, with 8 bases lining up with TRBD1. Germline V gene lookup returns CDR1 SGHTA and CDR2 FQGNSA. V lost 5 bases, J lost 2 bases, and 4 bases stayed unmatched. This CDR3 region has 14 residues. CDR3 nucleotides: TGTGCCAGCAGCCCCGGACAGGGTCAAGAGACCCAGTACTTC. Translated, it gives CASSPGQGQETQYF.

This clone showed up just a few times. The chain carries TRBV5-6 and TRBJ2-3, with 7 bases identical to TRBD1. Looked up from germline, CDR1 is SGHDT and CDR2 is YYEEEE. The CDR3 loop spans 15 amino acids. Trimming cost V 4 bases and J 3 bases; bases outside gene matches: 8. The CDR3 here is CASSPRQGSTDTQYF. CDR3 nucleotide sequence: TGTGCCAGCAGCCCGCGACAGGGTAGTACAGATACGCAGTATTTT.

The chain carries TRBV10-3 and TRBJ1-1; weak D call: TRBD1 (6 bases). Per the germline V gene, CDR1 is ENHRY and CDR2 is SYGVKD. The CDR3 runs to 13 residues. V lost 4 bases to trimming and J lost 4 bases, with 10 bases between them. This CDR3 reads CAISVGRGTEAFF. The CDR3 nucleotides are TGTGCCATCAGTGTGGGCAGGGGCACTGAAGCTTTCTTT.